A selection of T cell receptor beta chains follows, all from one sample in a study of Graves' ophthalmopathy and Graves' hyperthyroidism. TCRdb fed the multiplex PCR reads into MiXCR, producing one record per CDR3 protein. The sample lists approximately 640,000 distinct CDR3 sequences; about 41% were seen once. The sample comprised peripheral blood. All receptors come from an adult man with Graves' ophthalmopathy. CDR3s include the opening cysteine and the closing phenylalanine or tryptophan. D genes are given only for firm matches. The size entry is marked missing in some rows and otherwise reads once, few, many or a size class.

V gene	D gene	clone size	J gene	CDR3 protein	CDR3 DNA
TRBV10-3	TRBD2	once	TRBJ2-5	CAIRTSGSGQETQYF	TGTGCCATCAGGACTAGCGGGAGTGGACAAGAGACCCAGTACTTC
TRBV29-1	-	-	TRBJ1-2	CSVSGADYGYTF	TGCAGCGTCTCAGGGGCTGACTATGGCTACACCTTC
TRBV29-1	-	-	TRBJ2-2	CSVEEATGELFF	TGCAGCGTTGAAGAGGCGACAGGGGAGCTGTTTTTT
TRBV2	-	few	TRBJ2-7	CASKGHEQYF	TGTGCCAGTAAGGGCCACGAGCAGTACTTC
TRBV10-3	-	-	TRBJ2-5	CAISDSERGGDQETQYF	TGTGCCATCAGTGATTCGGAGCGCGGTGGGGACCAAGAGACCCAGTACTTC
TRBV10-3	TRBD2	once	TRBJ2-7	CASSYSSTPGLAGSYEQYF	TGTGCCAGCAGTTACTCGAGTACCCCGGGACTAGCGGGGTCCTACGAGCAGTACTTC
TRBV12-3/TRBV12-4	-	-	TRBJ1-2	CASSSRGAFSNYGYTF	TGTGCCAGCAGTTCCCGAGGGGCCTTTTCAAACTATGGCTACACCTTC
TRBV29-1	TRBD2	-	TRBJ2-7	CSVEPGRVYNEQYF	TGCAGCGTTGAACCAGGGAGGGTATACAATGAGCAGTACTTC
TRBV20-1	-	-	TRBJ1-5	CSAHKLAGAYEHF	TGCAGTGCTCACAAGCTAGCGGGTGCCTACGAGCATTTT
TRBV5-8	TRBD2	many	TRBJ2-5	CASSLRTSGGETQYF	TGTGCCAGCAGCTTAAGGACTAGCGGGGGCGAGACCCAGTACTTC
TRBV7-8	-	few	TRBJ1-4	CASSSYTDPTNEKLFF	TGTGCCAGCAGCTCATACACCGACCCCACAAATGAAAAACTGTTTTTT
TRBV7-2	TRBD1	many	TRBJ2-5	CASSFGQGRETQYF	TGTGCCAGCAGCTTTGGACAGGGGCGGGAGACCCAGTACTTC
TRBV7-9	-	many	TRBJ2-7	CASSLAQGHFYEQYF	TGTGCCAGCAGCTTAGCGCAAGGACACTTCTACGAGCAGTACTTC
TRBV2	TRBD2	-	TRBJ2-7	CASRGGSRQTAYEQYF	TGTGCCAGCAGGGGGGGGTCGAGGCAAACCGCCTACGAGCAGTACTTC
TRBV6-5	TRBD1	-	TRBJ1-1	CASSYRIGGQGNAEAFF	TGTGCCAGCAGTTACAGGATAGGCGGACAGGGGAACGCTGAAGCTTTCTTT
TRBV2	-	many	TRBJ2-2	CASRRQTTGELFF	TGTGCCAGCAGGCGTCAGACCACCGGGGAGCTGTTTTTT
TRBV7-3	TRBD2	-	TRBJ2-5	CASSLLAGGPETQYF	TGTGCCAGCAGCCTCCTAGCGGGGGGCCCAGAGACCCAGTACTTC
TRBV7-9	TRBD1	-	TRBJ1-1	CASSDGTGGSGTEAFF	TGTGCCAGCAGTGACGGGACAGGGGGTAGCGGCACTGAAGCTTTCTTT
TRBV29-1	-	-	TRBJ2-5	CSLPGEYQETQYF	TGCAGCTTACCCGGAGAGTACCAAGAGACCCAGTACTTC
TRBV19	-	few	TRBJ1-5	CASSPRTDHSNQPQHF	TGTGCCAGTAGTCCGCGGACAGACCATAGCAATCAGCCCCAGCATTTT
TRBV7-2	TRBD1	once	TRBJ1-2	CASSQDTATTGAYGYTF	TGTGCCAGCAGCCAAGATACGGCGACGACAGGGGCCTATGGCTACACCTTC
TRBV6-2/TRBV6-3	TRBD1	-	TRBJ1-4	CATRTGEEKLFF	TGTGCCACGCGGACAGGGGAGGAAAAACTGTTTTTT
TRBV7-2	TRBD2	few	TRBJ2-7	CASSLDSAGGLYEQYF	TGTGCCAGCAGCTTAGATTCAGCGGGAGGGCTCTACGAGCAGTACTTC
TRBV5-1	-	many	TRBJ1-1	CASSLGGVNTEAFF	TGCGCCAGCAGCTTAGGGGGGGTGAACACTGAAGCTTTCTTT
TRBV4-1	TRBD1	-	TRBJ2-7	CASSQLWTGGYEQYF	TGCGCCAGCAGCCAACTATGGACAGGGGGCTACGAGCAGTACTTC
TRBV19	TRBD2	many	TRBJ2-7	CASSIRTSGPYEQYF	TGTGCCAGTAGTATTCGGACTAGCGGTCCCTACGAGCAGTACTTC
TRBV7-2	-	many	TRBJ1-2	CASSSPSGNYGYTF	TGTGCCAGCAGCTCGCCGTCCGGAAACTATGGCTACACCTTC
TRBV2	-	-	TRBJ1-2	CASSEAAVGYTF	TGTGCCAGCAGTGAAGCGGCCGTTGGCTACACCTTC
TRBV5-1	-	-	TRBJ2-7	CSSSRSLKADYEQYF	TGCTCCAGCAGTAGGTCCCTCAAGGCGGACTACGAGCAGTACTTC
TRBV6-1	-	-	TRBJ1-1	CASTQRGSGNTEAFF	TGTGCCAGCACCCAAAGGGGGTCAGGGAACACTGAAGCTTTCTTT
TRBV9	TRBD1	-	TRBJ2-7	CASSVGQGANEQYF	TGTGCCAGCAGCGTGGGACAGGGAGCTAACGAGCAGTACTTC
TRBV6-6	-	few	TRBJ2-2	CASRRPQANTGELFF	TGTGCCAGCCGACGACCACAGGCGAACACCGGGGAGCTGTTTTTT
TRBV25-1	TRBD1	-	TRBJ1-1	CASSEGQANTEAFF	TGTGCCAGCTCGGAAGGACAGGCTAACACTGAAGCTTTCTTT
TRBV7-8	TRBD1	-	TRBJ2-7	CASSLNQQGARYEQYF	TGTGCCAGCAGCTTAAACCAGCAGGGGGCTCGGTACGAGCAGTACTTC
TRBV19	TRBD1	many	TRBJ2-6	CASRKSAGGKAGANVLTF	TGTGCCAGTAGGAAAAGTGCAGGGGGCAAGGCCGGGGCCAACGTCCTGACTTTC
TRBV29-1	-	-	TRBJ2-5	CSVELFGQETQYF	TGCAGCGTTGAACTCTTCGGGCAAGAGACCCAGTACTTC
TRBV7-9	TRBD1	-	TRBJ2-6	CASLGDRAGANVLTF	TGTGCCAGCTTGGGGGACAGGGCTGGGGCCAACGTCCTGACTTTC
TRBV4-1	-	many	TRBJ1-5	CASSQFGANQPQHF	TGCGCCAGCAGCCAATTCGGTGCCAATCAGCCCCAGCATTTT
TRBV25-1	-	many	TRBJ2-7	CASSEGFGGAYEQYF	TGTGCCAGCAGTGAAGGTTTCGGGGGCGCGTACGAGCAGTACTTC
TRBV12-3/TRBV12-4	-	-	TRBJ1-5	CASSYTGSGQPQHF	TGTGCCAGCAGCTACACAGGGTCCGGTCAGCCCCAGCATTTT
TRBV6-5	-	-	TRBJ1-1	CASSDWYTANTEAFF	TGTGCCAGCAGTGACTGGTACACGGCGAACACTGAAGCTTTCTTT